This entry describes one TCR beta chain. Its target is not known. CDR1 and CDR2 from the germline V gene are MDHEN and SYDVKM. Germline trimming cut 5 bases from V and 6 bases from J; bases unmatched to any gene: 5. The CDR3 extends over 14 amino acids. The PCR made use of 60 Vbeta and 13 Jbeta primers. The method was immunoSEQ multiplex PCR; TCRdb's version includes in-frame clones alone and lacks a portion of them. The table includes about 200,000 clones, about 87% detected once. The data were obtained in a study of cytomegalovirus exposure and HLA in healthy donors. Study-wide results and limits: Highly shared sequence variants in one cluster were likely a sequencing artifact. One variant, a missense change in DCLRE1C, was linked in a later analysis to TCR beta V- and J-gene trimming. The records held CMV serostatus as the only immune exposure information. From TCR beta sequences, most subjects' HLA-A and HLA-B alleles were reportedly predicted accurately.

The receptor comes from a man younger than 40 in good health and CMV-seronegative. This rearrangement joins TRBV28 to TRBJ2-3; 10 bases fit TRBD1. Sequences were obtained from PBMCs. The CDR3 sequence: CASSIGQGGDTQYF. Here the CDR3 DNA reads TGTGCCAGCAGTATAGGACAGGGGGGCGATACGCAGTATTTT.